Listed here is a single T cell receptor (beta chain). This record belongs to a study of blood T cell repertoires in COVID-19. Study overall: The samples span acute and convalescent COVID-19 from the United States, Italy and Spain. PBMCs, B-cell-depleted T cells, or T cells provided the cDNA or gDNA that made up the material.

Clones were sequenced by immunoSEQ multiplex PCR, and TCRdb holds only the in-frame ones, with some missing. Of about 78,000 clones listed, roughly 89% are singletons. Germline CDR1 is MNHEY and CDR2 is SVGEGT. Deletions cut 0 bases from V and 7 bases from J, with 7 bases between. The CDR3 extends over 13 amino acids. This clonotype was sampled from a man aged 45-60 years with acute or convalescent COVID-19. The sequencing input was peripheral blood. The chain recombines TRBV6-2 or TRBV6-3 with TRBJ2-1; possibly TRBD1 for D (5 bases). DNA for the CDR3: TGTGCCAGCAGTTACTCACAGGAGAATGAGCAGTTCTTC. Residues: CASSYSQENEQFF.